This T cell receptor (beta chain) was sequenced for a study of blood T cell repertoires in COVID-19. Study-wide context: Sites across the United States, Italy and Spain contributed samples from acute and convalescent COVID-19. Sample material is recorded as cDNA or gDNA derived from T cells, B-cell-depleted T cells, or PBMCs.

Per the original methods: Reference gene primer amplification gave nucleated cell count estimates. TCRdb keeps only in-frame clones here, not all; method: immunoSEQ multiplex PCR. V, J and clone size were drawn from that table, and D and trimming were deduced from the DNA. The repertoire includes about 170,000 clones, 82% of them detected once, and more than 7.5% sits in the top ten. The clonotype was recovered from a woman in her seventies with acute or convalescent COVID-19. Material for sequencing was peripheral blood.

The CDR3 bases are TGTGCCAGCAGTTACGGGACAGGGGGAACAGATACGCAGTATTTT. This codes for CASSYGTGGTDTQYF. The chain has TRBV6-5 and TRBJ2-3; 11 nucleotides match TRBD1. CDR3 length: 15 residues. Germline values: CDR1 MNHEY, CDR2 SVGAGI. Germline trimming cut 2 bases from V and 3 bases from J; bases unmatched to any gene: 1.